This TCR beta chain came from a study of T cells in Graves' hyperthyroidism and ophthalmopathy. Exclusion followed for patients with uncontrolled infection, other autoimmune disease, pregnancy or lactation. On this clonotype: Its specificity is not known.

TCR beta CDR3 sequences were amplified from RNA transcripts. The HTBI primer set served for first-round RT-PCR of the TCR CDR3. Via MiXCR, TCRdb re-called the multiplex PCR reads, giving one row per CDR3 protein. The data hold approximately 870,000 distinct CDR3 sequences, with around 38% observed a single time. The CDR3 runs to 14 residues. V lost 0 bases and J lost 7; bases outside the gene matches: 3. Germline loops: CDR1 SGHRS, CDR2 YFSETQ. General study results and limits: Ophthalmopathy was distinguished from stable hyperthyroidism by 13 V-J signatures. Blood also held most thyroid clonotypes expanded beyond 0.001.

Sequences were obtained from blood. V usage is TRBV5-1 and J usage is TRBJ1-4; 7 bases are shared with TRBD1. The clonotype comes from a man aged 18 to 35 with Graves' hyperthyroidism. In DNA, the CDR3 is TGCGCCAGCAGCTTGGGACAGGGAATTGAAAAACTGTTTTTT. Translating it yields CASSLGQGIEKLFF.